Below are 29 T cell receptor beta chains sequenced from a single sample in a study of blood T cell repertoires in COVID-19. Sequenced by immunoSEQ multiplex PCR; TCRdb stores in-frame clones only, minus some. The repertoire includes roughly 130,000 clones, over 80% of them detected once, and around 9.8% sits in the top ten. Sequences were obtained from peripheral blood. The receptors come from a man aged 35 to 55 with active or convalescent COVID-19.

The rearrangement links TRBV10-2 to TRBJ1-1; D is uncertain. The CDR3 covers 14 residues. The V gene lost 2 bases and the J gene lost 0 bases, with 7 bases spanning the gap. Germline CDR1 is WSHSY and CDR2 is SAAADI. The CDR3 bases are TGCGCCAGCAGTGAGGGCAGTATGAACACTGAAGCTTTCTTT. Translating gives CASSEGSMNTEAFF.

The rearrangement joins TRBV7-3 to TRBJ2-1; maybe TRBD1 (6 bases). Trimming left V 4 bases short and J 0 bases short, with 10 bases between. Germline V gene data show CDR1 as SGHTA and CDR2 as FQGTGA. CDR3 length equals 15 residues. CDR3 sequence: CASSYGQNSYNEQFF. CDR3 nucleotides: TGTGCCAGCAGCTACGGACAGAACTCCTACAATGAGCAGTTCTTC.

The chain combines TRBV5-1 with TRBJ2-5; perhaps TRBD1 as D (6 bases). Deletions cut 0 bases from V and 4 bases from J, with 10 bases between. Germline V gene data show CDR1 as SGHRS and CDR2 as YFSETQ. This CDR3 is built from 14 residues. The CDR3 DNA reads TGCGCCAGCAGCTTGGACAGGGTGGGAGAGACCCAGTACTTC. This gives the protein CASSLDRVGETQYF.

The rearrangement joins TRBV4-2 to TRBJ2-7; TRBD1 might be the D (5 bases). Germline CDR1 LGHNA, CDR2 YNFKEQ. The CDR3 runs 14 residues. Trimming took 0 bases from V and 3 from J, leaving 9 bases between them. CDR3 amino acids: CASSQEEGVYEQYF. The CDR3, as DNA: TGTGCCAGCAGCCAAGAAGAAGGGGTCTACGAGCAGTACTTC.

The rearrangement joins TRBV7-8 to TRBJ1-5, with TRBD1 matching 10 bases. CDR1 SGHVS and CDR2 FQNEAQ come from the germline V gene. J gave up 5 bases and V 5 bases, and 6 bases lay outside the gene matches. The CDR3 covers 15 residues. DNA of the CDR3: TGTGCCAGCAGCAACCGACAGGGGGCTGATCAGCCCCAGCATTTT. Translating gives CASSNRQGADQPQHF.

The chain combines TRBV3-1 (or the pseudogene TRBV3-2) with TRBJ1-1; no clear D. V lost 0 bases and J lost 11, with 10 bases in between. CDR3 size: 12 residues. Germline V gene data show CDR1 as LGHDT and CDR2 as YNNKEL (reference sequence). CDR3 in DNA: TGTGCCAGCAGCCAAGATCAGCGCCGGGCTTTCTTT. As protein: CASSQDQRRAFF.

This chain joins TRBV24-1 and TRBJ1-2; D call uncertain. Germline V gene data show CDR1 as KGHDR and CDR2 as SFDVKD. The CDR3 runs 12 residues. The V end lost 3 bases, the J end lost 8 bases, and 9 bases lay between the germline ends. In DNA, the CDR3 is TGTGCCACCAGTGATCCCGTAGAGGGCTACACCTTC. Protein sequence: CATSDPVEGYTF.

V gene TRBV9 combines with J gene TRBJ2-5; tentatively, D is TRBD2 (7 bases). The CDR3 loop spans 16 amino acids. CDR1 SGDLS and CDR2 YYNGEE come from the germline V gene. V was pared by 6 bases and J by 0 bases, with 18 bases between. As DNA, the CDR3 is TGTGCCAGCACCCTGGGGGGGGCCGGGTACCAAGAGACCCAGTACTTC. As protein: CASTLGGAGYQETQYF.

This chain connects TRBV5-1 to TRBJ1-1, with 9 bases aligning to TRBD1. CDR3 size: 14 residues. Trimming at V came to 4 bases and at J to 3 bases, leaving 4 bases not matched to a gene. CDR1 and CDR2 (germline): SGHRS, YFSETQ. CDR3 sequence: CASSPGQGYTEAFF. In DNA, the CDR3 is TGCGCCAGCAGCCCGGGACAGGGCTACACTGAAGCTTTCTTT. The complete variable domain, with remaining parts taken from reference TRBV5-1 and TRBJ1-1, reads KAGVTQTPRYLIKTRGQQVTLSCSPISGHRSVSWYQQTPGQGLQFLFEYFSETQRNKGNFPGRFSGRQFSNSRSEMNVSTLELGDSALYLCASSPGQGYTEAFFGQGTRLTVV.

The chain joins TRBV5-5 to TRBJ2-5; 10 nucleotides line up with TRBD1. This CDR3 comprises 14 residues. CDR1 SGHKS and CDR2 YYEKEE come from the germline V gene (reference sequence). J gave up 2 bases and V 4 bases, and 2 bases lay outside the gene matches. The CDR3 spells CASSQGQGQETQYF. DNA for the CDR3: TGTGCCAGCAGCCAGGGACAGGGGCAAGAGACCCAGTACTTC.

This chain connects TRBV5-1 to TRBJ2-2; no definite D call. The CDR3 is made up of 15 amino acids. Germline CDR1 reads SGHRS; CDR2 reads YFSETQ. Trimming removed 0 bases from V and 0 bases from J, with 6 bases in between. The CDR3 DNA is TGCGCCAGCAGCTTGGCCCAGGCGAACACCGGGGAGCTGTTTTTT. Translating gives CASSLAQANTGELFF.

This clone appeared a single time. The rearrangement links TRBV3-1 (or the pseudogene TRBV3-2) to TRBJ2-1; 9 bases line up with TRBD2. Germline-derived CDR1 and CDR2 are LGHDT and YNNKEL (reference sequence). The CDR3 is made up of 14 amino acids. Trimming cost V 4 bases and J 2 bases; bases outside gene matches: 0. CDR3 DNA: TGTGCCAGCAGCCTAGCGGGGGCCTACAATGAGCAGTTCTTC. As protein: CASSLAGAYNEQFF.

V is TRBV13 and J is TRBJ2-7; 9 bases line up with TRBD1. This CDR3 comprises 15 residues. The ends lost 4 bases at V and 3 bases at J; junction bases unmatched: 7. The V gene's germline CDR1 is PRHDT and CDR2 FYEKMQ (reference sequence). The DNA of the CDR3 is TGTGCCAGCAGCTGGAGGACAGGGGATCACTACGAGCAGTACTTC. The encoded protein is CASSWRTGDHYEQYF.

This clone has only a few counts. J is TRBJ1-1 and V is TRBV9, with TRBD1 matching 10 bases. In germline, CDR1 is SGDLS, CDR2 YYNGEE. This CDR3 has 15 residues. With 0 bases clipped from V and 4 bases from J, the junction kept 3 bases outside the gene matches. CDR3 bases: TGTGCCAGCAGCGTAGAAGGGACAGGGGTCACTGAAGCTTTCTTT. It yields the protein CASSVEGTGVTEAFF.

CDR3 coding DNA: TGTGCCAGCAGCCCGATGGACGGGACTCCCCTCCACTTT. Amino acid sequence: CASSPMDGTPLHF. This chain links TRBV3-1 (or the pseudogene TRBV3-2) with TRBJ1-6, with D maybe TRBD1 (5 bases). The CDR3 is made up of 13 amino acids. Germline V gene data show CDR1 as LGHDT and CDR2 as YNNKEL (reference sequence). V was clipped by 4 bases and J by 13 bases, with 14 bases between them.

The chain carries TRBV6-4 and TRBJ2-3; 13 bases align to TRBD2. This CDR3 has 14 residues. With 0 bases clipped from V and 11 bases from J, the junction kept 2 bases outside the gene matches. Looked up from germline, CDR1 is MRHNA and CDR2 is SNTAGT. The CDR3, as DNA: TGTGCCAGCAGTGACTCATGGACTAGCGGGGGGCAGTATTTT. Residues: CASSDSWTSGGQYF.

V and J are TRBV9 and TRBJ2-7, with TRBD2 identical over 7 bases. The CDR3 consists of 14 residues. V trimming: 0 bases; J trimming: 6 bases; junction bases outside the gene matches: 6. From germline, CDR1 is SGDLS and CDR2 YYNGEE. The CDR3 reads CASSVAGLEAEQYF. The CDR3 region has the DNA TGTGCCAGCAGCGTAGCAGGACTAGAAGCCGAGCAGTACTTC.

V and J are TRBV6-1 and TRBJ2-7; possibly TRBD1 for D (6 bases). Looked up from germline, CDR1 is MNHNS and CDR2 is SASEGT. The CDR3 runs to 14 residues. Trimming removed 3 bases at V and 7 bases at J, with 16 bases between. CDR3 residues: CASSEDSQRGEQYF. CDR3 bases: TGTGCCAGCAGTGAGGACAGTCAAAGAGGGGAGCAGTACTTC.

The V and J genes are TRBV5-8 and TRBJ2-3, with TRBD1 matching over 8 bases. J was trimmed by 1 base and V by 2 bases; bases with no gene match: 6. In germline, CDR1 is SGHTS, CDR2 YDEGEE. CDR3 length: 16 amino acids. The CDR3 coding sequence is TGTGCCAGCAGCTTTAGGGTGGGACAGGGCACAGATACGCAGTATTTT. Translating gives CASSFRVGQGTDTQYF.

This chain links TRBV30 with TRBJ2-1; 8 bases map to TRBD2. J gave up 5 bases and V 3 bases, and 6 bases lay outside the gene matches. The germline CDR1 and CDR2 sequences are GTSNPN and SVGIG (reference sequence). The CDR3 totals 14 residues. The CDR3 sequence is CAWRTGLVNNEQFF. CDR3 DNA sequence: TGTGCCTGGAGGACGGGACTAGTAAACAATGAGCAGTTCTTC.

V gene TRBV9 combines with J gene TRBJ1-2; weak D call: TRBD1 (5 bases). V was pared by 1 base and J by 8 bases, with 18 bases between. Germline CDR1 reads SGDLS; CDR2 reads YYNGEE. The CDR3 extends over 15 amino acids. Written as DNA, the CDR3 is TGTGCCAGCAGCGTACAGTATGAAGGGGTCGGCGGCTACACCTTC. This translates into CASSVQYEGVGGYTF.

This sequence joins TRBV27 and TRBJ2-2; 11 bases are shared with TRBD1. Trimming removed 6 bases from V and 5 bases from J; junction bases left unmatched: 8. Per germline, CDR1 MNHEY and CDR2 SMNVEV (reference sequence). This CDR3 has 16 residues. For the CDR3, the DNA is TGTGCCAGCAGACCGGACAGGGGGCTGTGGACCGGGGAGCTGTTTTTT. It encodes CASRPDRGLWTGELFF.

This clone was seen a few times. The J gene is TRBJ1-6, the V gene TRBV7-9, with 7 nucleotides matching TRBD1. Germline CDR1 is SEHNR and CDR2 is FQNEAQ (reference sequence). The CDR3 is made up of 16 amino acids. V was clipped by 6 bases and J by 10 bases; unmatched bases: 15. In nucleotides, the CDR3 is TGTGCCAGCAGGCGTAAAAGGGACAGAGAAATCTCACCCCTCCACTTT. Translation: CASRRKRDREISPLHF.

This chain connects TRBV4-1 to TRBJ2-7, with D perhaps matching TRBD1 (7 bases). V shed 4 bases and J shed 4 bases, with 8 bases lying between them. There are 12 residues in the CDR3. Germline loops: CDR1 MGHRA, CDR2 YSYEKL. CDR3 bases: TGCGCCAGCAGCCCAGGGGGGTACGAGCAGTACTTC. Its protein is CASSPGGYEQYF.

The chain carries TRBV12-3 or TRBV12-4 and TRBJ2-7, with D maybe TRBD2 (6 bases). V shed 6 bases and J shed 0 bases, with 9 bases lying between them. CDR3 length: 13 amino acids. The CDR3 DNA follows: TGTGCCAGCAGGGCCGGGGGCTCCTACGAGCAGTACTTC. The encoded protein is CASRAGGSYEQYF.

This chain uses TRBV5-1 with TRBJ2-3; 9 bases are shared with TRBD1. The CDR3 has 15 amino acids. Trimming cost V 2 bases and J 5 bases; bases outside gene matches: 6. Germline-derived CDR1 and CDR2 are SGHRS and YFSETQ. The CDR3 DNA reads TGCGCCAGCAGCTTCGGGACAGGGTCAGGAGATACGCAGTATTTT. Translating it yields CASSFGTGSGDTQYF.

This rearrangement joins TRBV6-5 to TRBJ1-4, with 8 bases lining up with TRBD1. The V and J ends lost 6 bases and 8 bases, in that order; junction bases with no gene match: 8. This CDR3 is 14 amino acids long. From germline, CDR1 is MNHEY and CDR2 SVGAGI. The CDR3 here is CASRVTGVGEKLFF. The CDR3 nucleotides read TGTGCCAGCAGGGTGACAGGGGTAGGCGAAAAACTGTTTTTT.

This chain uses TRBV15 with TRBJ2-7; TRBD2 is a possible D gene (5 bases). The V gene's germline CDR1 is LNHNV and CDR2 YYDKDF (reference sequence). The CDR3 loop spans 14 amino acids. Trimming took off 0 bases at V and 7 bases at J, with 13 bases between the two ends. CDR3 in DNA: TGTGCCACCAGCAGAGATAGGGCAACGGGGGAGCAGTACTTC. Its translation is CATSRDRATGEQYF.

This clone was found once. The sample contains more than one DNA sequence encoding this CDR3. The chain recombines TRBV30 with TRBJ2-7; tentative D call: TRBD2 (5 bases). V shed 0 bases and J shed 3 bases, with 6 bases lying between them. Germline V lookup: CDR1 GTSNPN, CDR2 SVGIG (reference sequence). This CDR3 has 12 residues. The CDR3 DNA reads TGTGCCTGGAGTGTTGAGGGCTACGAGCAGTACTTC. Translation gives CAWSVEGYEQYF.